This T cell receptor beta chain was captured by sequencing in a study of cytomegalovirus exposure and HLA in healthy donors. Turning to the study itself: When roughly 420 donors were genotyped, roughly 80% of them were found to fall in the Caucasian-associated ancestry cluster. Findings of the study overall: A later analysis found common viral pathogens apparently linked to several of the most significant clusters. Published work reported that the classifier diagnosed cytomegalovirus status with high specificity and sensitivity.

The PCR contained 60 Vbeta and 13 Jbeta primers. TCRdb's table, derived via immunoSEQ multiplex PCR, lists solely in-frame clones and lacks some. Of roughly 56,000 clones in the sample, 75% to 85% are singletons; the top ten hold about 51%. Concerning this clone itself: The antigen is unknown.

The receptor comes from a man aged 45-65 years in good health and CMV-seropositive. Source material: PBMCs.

The CDR3 spells CASSLEAGGNEKLFF. Written as DNA, the CDR3 is TGTGCCAGCAGCTTGGAGGCAGGGGGCAATGAAAAACTGTTTTTT. The chain couples TRBV5-6 to TRBJ1-4; 8 positions match TRBD1. Trimming removed 0 bases from V and 5 bases from J; junction bases left unmatched: 3. CDR3 size: 15 residues. CDR1 is SGHDT and CDR2 is YYEEEE in the germline V gene.